This is a list of T cell receptor beta chains from one sample in a study of blood T cells in healthy people across ages. TCRdb called the 5' RACE reads again in MiXCR, with one record for every CDR3 protein. Counted here are 600,000 to 800,000 distinct CDR3 sequences, around 21% occurring once; the ten biggest clones make up 3.5% to 4%. The sequenced sample was blood. The origin of the receptors is a man in his sixties or seventies in good health. Both conserved end residues are part of each CDR3. A D gene is named only where the DNA matches it firmly. Rows may omit the clone size; those that give it use once, few, many or a size class.

j_call	v_call	d_call	clone_size	cdr3_nt	cdr3_aa
TRBJ2-7	TRBV18	TRBD2	few	TGTGCCAGCTCACCCGCTAGCGGGGCATTCGAGCAGTACTTC	CASSPASGAFEQYF
TRBJ2-2	TRBV4-1	NA	few	TGCGCCAGCAGCCAAGAAACGCTAGCCGGGGAGCTGTTTTTT	CASSQETLAGELFF
TRBJ2-7	TRBV6-1	NA	NA	TGTGCCAGCAGTGAAGCGTTAGGGGTGAGCTCCTACGAGCAGTACTTC	CASSEALGVSSYEQYF
TRBJ2-5	TRBV18	NA	NA	TGTGCCAGCTCACCTTCTACAGCCGGGGAGACCCAGTACTTC	CASSPSTAGETQYF
TRBJ2-7	TRBV12-5	TRBD2	NA	TGTGCTAGTGGCTTAGCGGGAGGAGACGAGCAGTACTTC	CASGLAGGDEQYF
TRBJ2-5	TRBV25-1	NA	few	TGTGCCAGCAGTGAATTGGGCGAGTTAGAAGAGACCCAGTACTTC	CASSELGELEETQYF
TRBJ2-5	TRBV7-6	NA	few	TGTGCCAGCAGCTTAGGCCCGATCGACCAGTACTTC	CASSLGPIDQYF
TRBJ2-7	TRBV2	NA	NA	TGTGCCAGCAAGGAGGGAACCTACGAGCAGTACTTC	CASKEGTYEQYF
TRBJ2-3	TRBV18	NA	NA	TGTGCCAGCTCACCATCGGTAGCTAGCACAGATACGCAGTATTTT	CASSPSVASTDTQYF
TRBJ1-4	TRBV29-1	NA	NA	TGCAGCGCCAAGATTGCAACTAATGAAAAACTGTTTTTT	CSAKIATNEKLFF
TRBJ2-7	TRBV4-3	NA	NA	TGCGCCAGCAGCCAAGAGTGTCAGGGGTCTTTAGCTACCTTCTACGAGCAGTACTTC	CASSQECQGSLATFYEQYF
TRBJ2-1	TRBV3-1	TRBD1	NA	TGTGCCAGCAGCAAAAGGACAGGGCACAATGAGCAGTTCTTC	CASSKRTGHNEQFF
TRBJ2-7	TRBV14	NA	NA	TGTGCCAGCAGCCAAGATCGGGACTACGAGCAGTACTTC	CASSQDRDYEQYF
TRBJ1-5	TRBV20-1	TRBD1	few	TGCAGTGCTAGGGATCCGGGACAGGGGCATCAGCCCCAGCATTTT	CSARDPGQGHQPQHF
TRBJ2-3	TRBV7-9	NA	NA	TGTGCCAGCAGCTTTCCAACCTCTAGCACAGATACGCAGTATTTT	CASSFPTSSTDTQYF
TRBJ2-1	TRBV5-1	TRBD2	few	TGCGCCAGCAGCTTGGGTCCCCTAGCGGACTCCTACAATGAGCAGTTCTTC	CASSLGPLADSYNEQFF
TRBJ2-7	TRBV5-1	NA	NA	TGCGCCAGCAGCTCCCAGGGGTACGAGCAGCACTTC	CASSSQGYEQHF
TRBJ2-1	TRBV9	NA	NA	TGTGCCAGCAGCGCCCGATCCTTCTCCTACAATGAGCAGTTCTTC	CASSARSFSYNEQFF
TRBJ2-4	TRBV10-3	TRBD1	NA	TGTGCCATCAGTGTCACAGGGGGCCTAGCCAAAAACATTCAGTACTTC	CAISVTGGLAKNIQYF
TRBJ2-6	TRBV6-5	NA	few	TGTGCCAGCAGTTACGGACCCTCTGGGGCCAACGTCCTGACTTTC	CASSYGPSGANVLTF
TRBJ2-5	TRBV29-1	NA	NA	TGCAGCGTTGAGGCCCGTCAGAAGACCCAGTACTTC	CSVEARQKTQYF
TRBJ2-5	TRBV25-1	NA	few	TGTGCCAGCAGTCCTTTGGGAGGGGGCTTGGAGACCCAGTACTTC	CASSPLGGGLETQYF
TRBJ2-3	TRBV6-6	NA	few	TGTGCCAGCAGTTACTCGATGATAGATACGCAGTATTTT	CASSYSMIDTQYF
TRBJ1-2	TRBV29-1	TRBD1	NA	TGCAGCGTTGAGGACAGGGGGAACTATGGCTACACCTTC	CSVEDRGNYGYTF
TRBJ1-5	TRBV11-2	TRBD1	NA	TGTGCCAGCAGCCCAGACAGGGCCGGGCCCCAGCATTTT	CASSPDRAGPQHF
TRBJ2-2	TRBV15	NA	few	TGTGCCACCAGCAGAGGACTACAAGGCGGGGAGCTGTTTTTT	CATSRGLQGGELFF
TRBJ1-2	TRBV5-1	NA	many	TGCGCCAGCAGCTCTGATGGGCAAGATCTTTATGGCTACACCTTC	CASSSDGQDLYGYTF
TRBJ2-4	TRBV20-1	TRBD1	many	TGCAGCCAGGGGGATGTCAAAAACATTCAGTACTTC	CSQGDVKNIQYF